The 7 T cell receptor beta chains below all came from one sample that was sequenced in a study of T cells in placental villitis. Study-wide results and caveats: Placentae with villitis of unknown etiology showed clonal expansion, median clonality approximately 0.05 versus control roughly 0.0055.

The libraries were made with immunoSEQ v4. Sequencing was performed with immunoSEQ multiplex PCR; in TCRdb, only in-frame clones are kept and a portion is missing. The table records about 860 clones, less than 85% of them present only once. These receptors have no known antigen. Sequenced material: placental tissue containing maternal and fetal cells. These receptors were obtained from a human patient with villitis of unknown etiology; the placental T cells may come from both mother and fetus.

This clone appeared once. The chain has TRBV28 and TRBJ1-4; D remains ambiguous. The CDR3 is 15 residues long. Germline CDR1 and CDR2: MDHEN and SYDVKM. Trimming stripped 1 base from V and 8 bases from J, with 14 bases between. The CDR3 here is CASSLSVGRLEKLFF. CDR3 nucleotide sequence: TGTGCCAGCAGTTTATCGGTGGGGAGATTGGAAAAACTGTTTTTT. Combining the CDR3 with reference TRBV28 and TRBJ1-4 gives the whole variable domain DVKVTQSSRYLVKRTGEKVFLECVQDMDHENMFWYRQDPGLGLRLIYFSYDVKMKEKGDIPEGYSVSREKKERFSLILESASTNQTSMYLCASSLSVGRLEKLFFGSGTQLSVL.

This clone was seen a handful of times. This chain uses TRBV7-2 with TRBJ1-2; TRBD1 is a possible D gene (6 bases). Germline values: CDR1 SGHTA, CDR2 FQGNSA. V shed 4 bases and J shed 4 bases, with 10 bases lying between them. This CDR3 has 13 residues. This chain's CDR3 is CASSSRGGYGYTF. In nucleotides, the CDR3 is TGTGCCAGCAGCTCTAGGGGGGGCTATGGCTACACCTTC. Full variable domain (missing parts from reference TRBV7-2 and TRBJ1-2): GAGVSQSPSNKVTEKGKDVELRCDPISGHTALYWYRQSLGQGLEFLIYFQGNSAPDKSGLPSDRFSAERTGGSVSTLTIQRTQQEDSAVYLCASSSRGGYGYTFGSGTRLTVV.

The chain combines TRBV21-1 with TRBJ2-7; the table calls TRBD1, which could not be checked here. TRBV21-1 is a known pseudogene. The CDR3 totals 16 residues. CDR3 sequence reads: CASSKELDRKKYEQYV. CDR3 DNA sequence: TGTGCCAGCAGCAAAGAACTGGACAGAAAAAAATACGAGCAGTACGTC.

This chain uses TRBV5-1 with TRBJ2-1, with TRBD2 matching over 12 bases. Trimming removed 4 bases from V and 7 bases from J; junction bases left unmatched: 6. In germline, CDR1 is SGHRS, CDR2 YFSETQ. This CDR3 spans 15 amino acids. CDR3 in DNA: TGCGCCAGCAGCGAAGGACTAGCGGGGCTAAATGAGCAGTTCTTC. Its protein product is CASSEGLAGLNEQFF.

This clone has just a few counts. The chain uses TRBV6-1 and TRBJ1-1; D call uncertain. This CDR3 region has 14 residues. CDR1 and CDR2 (germline): MNHNS, SASEGT. Trimming removed 2 bases at V and 0 bases at J, with 7 bases between. CDR3 coding DNA: TGTGCCAGCAGTGAACCGGCGTTGAACACTGAAGCTTTCTTT. Its translation: CASSEPALNTEAFF.

In this sample, this clone turned up a few times. The chain is built from TRBV27 and TRBJ2-7; TRBD2 matches at 13 bases. The CDR3 totals 17 residues. CDR1 and CDR2 from the germline V gene are MNHEY and SMNVEV (reference sequence). The J segment lost 6 bases and the V segment lost 5 bases, leaving 13 bases of the junction unmatched. The CDR3 coding sequence is TGTGCCAGCAGTATAACCCCCGGTACTAGCGGGAGGGGCGAGCAGTACTTC. As protein: CASSITPGTSGRGEQYF.

The chain combines TRBV28 with TRBJ1-2, with 7 bases fitting TRBD1. CDR1 and CDR2 (germline): MDHEN, SYDVKM. J gave up 3 bases and V 4 bases, and 5 bases lay outside the gene matches. The length of the CDR3 is 14 residues. The CDR3, as DNA: TGTGCCAGCAGTTCAGGGGGGGGCGACTATGGCTACACCTTC. It yields the protein CASSSGGGDYGYTF.